The source of this T cell receptor (beta chain) is a study of blood T cell repertoires in COVID-19. Study background: COVID-19 samples collected from the United States, Italy and Spain covered acute and convalescent phases. Nucleic acid was either cDNA or gDNA, and it came from T cells, B-cell-depleted T cells, or PBMCs.

It was during active infection that Seattle patients were enrolled and then longitudinally followed. Authors' analysis steps: From reference gene primer amplification, estimates of nucleated cell counts were derived. Sequenced by immunoSEQ multiplex PCR; TCRdb stores in-frame clones only, minus some. V and J calls and clone size follow that table, whereas D and trimming were derived from the DNA. The table shows about 220,000 clones, with approximately 78% occurring only once. Trimming left V 3 bases short and J 1 base short, with 24 bases between. The CDR3 sequence is 19 residues long. Germline V lookup: CDR1 MDHEN, CDR2 SYDVKM.

Sequencing input: peripheral blood. The chain links TRBV28 to TRBJ1-1; D possibly corresponds to TRBD1 (5 bases). The TCR comes from a woman in her 70s with COVID-19, enrolled during active disease. CDR3 amino acids: CASSLFVWRDRQKNTEAFF. CDR3 nucleotides: TGTGCCAGCAGTTTGTTTGTATGGAGGGACCGCCAGAAGAACACTGAAGCTTTCTTT. The variable domain in full, with the rest retrieved from reference TRBV28 and TRBJ1-1, is DVKVTQSSRYLVKRTGEKVFLECVQDMDHENMFWYRQDPGLGLRLIYFSYDVKMKEKGDIPEGYSVSREKKERFSLILESASTNQTSMYLCASSLFVWRDRQKNTEAFFGQGTRLTVV.